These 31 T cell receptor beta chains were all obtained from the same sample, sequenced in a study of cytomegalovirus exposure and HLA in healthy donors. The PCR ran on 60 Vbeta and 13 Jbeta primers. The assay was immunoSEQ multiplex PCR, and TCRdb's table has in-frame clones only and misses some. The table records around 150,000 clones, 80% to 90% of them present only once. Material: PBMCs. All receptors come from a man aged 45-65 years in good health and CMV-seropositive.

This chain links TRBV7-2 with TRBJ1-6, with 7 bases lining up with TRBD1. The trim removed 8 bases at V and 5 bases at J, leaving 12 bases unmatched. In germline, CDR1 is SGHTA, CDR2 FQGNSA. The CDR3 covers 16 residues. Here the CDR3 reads CASVREGARNNSPLHF. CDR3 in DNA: TGTGCCAGCGTTCGAGAGGGGGCGCGAAATAATTCACCCCTCCACTTT.

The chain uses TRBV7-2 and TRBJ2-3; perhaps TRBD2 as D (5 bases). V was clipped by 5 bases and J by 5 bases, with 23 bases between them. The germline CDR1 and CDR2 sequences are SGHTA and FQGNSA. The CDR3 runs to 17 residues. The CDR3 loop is CASSARSGVSEKDTQYF. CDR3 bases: TGTGCCAGCAGCGCAAGATCCGGGGTTTCGGAAAAAGATACGCAGTATTTT. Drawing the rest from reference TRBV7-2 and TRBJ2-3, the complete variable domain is GAGVSQSPSNKVTEKGKDVELRCDPISGHTALYWYRQSLGQGLEFLIYFQGNSAPDKSGLPSDRFSAERTGGSVSTLTIQRTQQEDSAVYLCASSARSGVSEKDTQYFGPGTRLTVL.

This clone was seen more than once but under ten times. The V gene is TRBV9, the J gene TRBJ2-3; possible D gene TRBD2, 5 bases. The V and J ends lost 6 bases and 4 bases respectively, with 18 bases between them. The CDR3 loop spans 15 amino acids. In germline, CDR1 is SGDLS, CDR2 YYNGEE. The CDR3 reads CASTTSGSWADTQYF. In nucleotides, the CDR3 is TGTGCCAGCACCACATCGGGAAGTTGGGCAGATACGCAGTATTTT.

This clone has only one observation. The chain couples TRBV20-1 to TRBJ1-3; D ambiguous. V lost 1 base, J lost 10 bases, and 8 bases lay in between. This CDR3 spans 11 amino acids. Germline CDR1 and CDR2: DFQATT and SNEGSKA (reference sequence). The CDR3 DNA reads TGCAGTGCTAGAGGGAGCGAAACCATATATTTT. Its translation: CSARGSETIYF.

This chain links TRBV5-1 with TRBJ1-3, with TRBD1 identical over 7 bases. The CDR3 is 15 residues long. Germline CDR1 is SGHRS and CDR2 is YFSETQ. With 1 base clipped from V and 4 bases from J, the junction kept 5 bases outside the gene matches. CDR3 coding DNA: TGCGCCAGCAGCTTGCCAACAGGGGAAGGAAACACCATATATTTT. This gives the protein CASSLPTGEGNTIYF.

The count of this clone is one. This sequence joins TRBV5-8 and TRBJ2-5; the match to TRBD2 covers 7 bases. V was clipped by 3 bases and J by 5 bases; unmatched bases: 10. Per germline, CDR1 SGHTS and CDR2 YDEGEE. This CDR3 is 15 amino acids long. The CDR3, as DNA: TGTGCCAGCAGCTCGACTGGCGGGAGAGGCGAGACCCAGTACTTC. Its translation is CASSSTGGRGETQYF.

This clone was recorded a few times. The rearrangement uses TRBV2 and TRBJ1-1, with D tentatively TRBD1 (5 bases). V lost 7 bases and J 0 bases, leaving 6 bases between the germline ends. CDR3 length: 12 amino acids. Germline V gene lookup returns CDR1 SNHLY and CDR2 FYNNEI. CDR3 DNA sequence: TGTGCCAGCACGACAGTGAACACTGAAGCTTTCTTT. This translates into CASTTVNTEAFF.

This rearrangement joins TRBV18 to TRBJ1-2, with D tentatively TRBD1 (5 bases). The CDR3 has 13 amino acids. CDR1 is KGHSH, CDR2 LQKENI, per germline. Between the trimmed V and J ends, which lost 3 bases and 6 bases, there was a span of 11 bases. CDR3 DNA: TGTGCCAGCTCACCCACACAGGAAGATGGCTACACCTTC. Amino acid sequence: CASSPTQEDGYTF.

CDR3 loop: CASSRGLAGATYEQYF. CDR3 coding DNA: TGTGCCAGCAGCCGGGGGCTAGCGGGGGCCACCTACGAGCAGTACTTC. The V gene is TRBV5-4, the J gene TRBJ2-5, with 10 bases fitting TRBD2. The J call is doubtful: the DNA matches TRBJ2-7 better. The germline V gene encodes CDR1 SGHNT and CDR2 YYREEE (reference sequence). The CDR3 contains 16 residues.

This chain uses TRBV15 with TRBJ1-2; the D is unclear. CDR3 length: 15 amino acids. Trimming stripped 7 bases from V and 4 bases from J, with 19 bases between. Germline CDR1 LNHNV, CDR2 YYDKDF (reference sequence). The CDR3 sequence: CATTQSEGESYGYTF. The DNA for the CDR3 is TGTGCCACCACTCAAAGCGAGGGAGAGAGCTATGGCTACACCTTC.

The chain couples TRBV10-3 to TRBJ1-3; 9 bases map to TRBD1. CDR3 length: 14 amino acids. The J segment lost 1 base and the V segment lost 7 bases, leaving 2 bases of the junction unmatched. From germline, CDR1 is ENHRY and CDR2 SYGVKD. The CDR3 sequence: CAITGTGSGNTIYF. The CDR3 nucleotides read TGTGCCATCACCGGGACAGGGTCTGGAAACACCATATATTTT.

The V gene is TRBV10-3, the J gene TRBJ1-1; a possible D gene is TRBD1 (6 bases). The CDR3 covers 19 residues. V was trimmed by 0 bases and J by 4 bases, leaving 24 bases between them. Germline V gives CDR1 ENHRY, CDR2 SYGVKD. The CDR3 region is CAISESPYMGGAGSTEAFF. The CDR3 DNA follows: TGTGCCATCAGTGAGTCTCCTTATATGGGGGGGGCTGGCAGCACTGAAGCTTTCTTT.

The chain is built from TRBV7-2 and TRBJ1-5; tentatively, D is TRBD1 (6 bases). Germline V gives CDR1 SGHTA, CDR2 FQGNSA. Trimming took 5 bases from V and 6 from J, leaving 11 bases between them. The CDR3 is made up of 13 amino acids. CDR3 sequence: CASSPQGTQPQHF. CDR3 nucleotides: TGTGCCAGCAGCCCCCAGGGGACTCAGCCCCAGCATTTT. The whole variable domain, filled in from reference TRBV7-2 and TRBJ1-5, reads GAGVSQSPSNKVTEKGKDVELRCDPISGHTALYWYRQSLGQGLEFLIYFQGNSAPDKSGLPSDRFSAERTGGSVSTLTIQRTQQEDSAVYLCASSPQGTQPQHFGDGTRLSIL.

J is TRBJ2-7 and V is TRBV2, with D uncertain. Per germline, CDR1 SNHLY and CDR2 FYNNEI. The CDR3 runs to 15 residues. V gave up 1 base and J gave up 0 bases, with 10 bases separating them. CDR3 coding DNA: TGTGCCAGCAGTGAAGACATTTACAACTCCTACGAGCAGTACTTC. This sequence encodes CASSEDIYNSYEQYF.

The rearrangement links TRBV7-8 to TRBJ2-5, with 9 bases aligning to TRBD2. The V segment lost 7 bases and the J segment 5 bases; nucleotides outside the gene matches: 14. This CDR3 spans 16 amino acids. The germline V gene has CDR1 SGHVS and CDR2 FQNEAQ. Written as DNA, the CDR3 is TGTGCCAGCAAGAAGTTAGCGGGGGTCCCGGCGGAGACCCAGTACTTC. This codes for CASKKLAGVPAETQYF.

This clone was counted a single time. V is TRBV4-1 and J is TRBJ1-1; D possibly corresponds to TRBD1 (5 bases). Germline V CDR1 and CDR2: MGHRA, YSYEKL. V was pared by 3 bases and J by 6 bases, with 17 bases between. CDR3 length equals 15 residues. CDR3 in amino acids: CASSQMGLGKSEAFF. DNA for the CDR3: TGCGCCAGCAGCCAGATGGGGCTAGGGAAATCTGAAGCTTTCTTT.

The CDR3 sequence: CATSRDLTSLVSSYNEQFF. CDR3 sequence (DNA): TGTGCCACCAGCAGAGATCTGACTTCACTCGTCAGCTCCTACAATGAGCAGTTCTTC. The chain uses TRBV15 and TRBJ2-1, with unresolved D. The germline V gene encodes CDR1 LNHNV and CDR2 YYDKDF (reference sequence). The V gene lost 0 bases and the J gene lost 0 bases, with 18 bases spanning the gap. The CDR3 sequence is 19 residues long.

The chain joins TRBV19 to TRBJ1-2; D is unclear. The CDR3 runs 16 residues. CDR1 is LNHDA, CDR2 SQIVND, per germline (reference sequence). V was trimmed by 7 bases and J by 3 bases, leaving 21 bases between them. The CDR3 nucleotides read TGTGCCAGTACCAGTTCGGGTGAGGGTTCGGACTATGGCTACACCTTC. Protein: CASTSSGEGSDYGYTF. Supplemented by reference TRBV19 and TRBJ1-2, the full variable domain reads DGGITQSPKYLFRKEGQNVTLSCEQNLNHDAMYWYRQDPGQGLRLIYYSQIVNDFQKGDIAEGYSVSREKKESFPLTVTSAQKNPTAFYLCASTSSGEGSDYGYTFGSGTRLTVV.

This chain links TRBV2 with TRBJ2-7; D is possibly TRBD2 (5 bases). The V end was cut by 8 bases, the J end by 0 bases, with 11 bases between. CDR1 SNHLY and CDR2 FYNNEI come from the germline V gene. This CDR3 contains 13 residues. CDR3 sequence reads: CASLASSSYEQYF. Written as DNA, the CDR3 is TGTGCCAGCTTAGCGAGCAGCTCCTACGAGCAGTACTTC.

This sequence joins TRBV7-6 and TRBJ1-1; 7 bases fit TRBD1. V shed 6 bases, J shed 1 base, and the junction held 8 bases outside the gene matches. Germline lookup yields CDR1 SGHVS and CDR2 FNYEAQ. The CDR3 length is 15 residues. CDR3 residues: CASRATTGTNTEAFF. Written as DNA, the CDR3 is TGTGCCAGCAGAGCTACGACAGGGACGAACACTGAAGCTTTCTTT.

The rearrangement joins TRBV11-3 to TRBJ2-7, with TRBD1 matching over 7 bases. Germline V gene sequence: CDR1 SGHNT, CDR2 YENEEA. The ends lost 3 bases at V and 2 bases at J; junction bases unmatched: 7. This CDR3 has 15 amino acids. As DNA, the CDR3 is TGTGCCAGCAGCTTCTTGGGACAGCCTCCCTACGAGCAGTACTTC. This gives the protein CASSFLGQPPYEQYF.

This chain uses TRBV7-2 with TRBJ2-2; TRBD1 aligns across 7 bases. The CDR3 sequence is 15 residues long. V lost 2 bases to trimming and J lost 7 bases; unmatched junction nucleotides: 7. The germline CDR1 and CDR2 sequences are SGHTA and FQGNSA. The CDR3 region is CASSLSTGEGGELFF. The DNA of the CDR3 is TGTGCCAGCAGCTTAAGCACAGGGGAAGGCGGGGAGCTGTTTTTT. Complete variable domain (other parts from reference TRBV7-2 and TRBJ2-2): GAGVSQSPSNKVTEKGKDVELRCDPISGHTALYWYRQSLGQGLEFLIYFQGNSAPDKSGLPSDRFSAERTGGSVSTLTIQRTQQEDSAVYLCASSLSTGEGGELFFGEGSRLTVL.

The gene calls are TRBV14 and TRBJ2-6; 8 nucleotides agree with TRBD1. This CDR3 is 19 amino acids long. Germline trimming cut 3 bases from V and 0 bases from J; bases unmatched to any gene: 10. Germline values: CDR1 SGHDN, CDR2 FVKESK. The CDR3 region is CASSQLHRGYLSGANVLTF. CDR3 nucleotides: TGTGCCAGCAGCCAGCTTCACAGGGGGTACCTCTCTGGGGCCAACGTCCTGACTTTC.

The CDR3 sequence is CASSQVRGGTSTTQQYF. For the CDR3, the DNA is TGTGCCAGCAGCCAAGTCAGAGGGGGGACTAGCACTACCCAGCAGTACTTC. The genes are TRBV4-2 and TRBJ2-7; 9 positions match TRBD2. CDR3 length: 17 residues. After removal of 1 base from V and 8 bases from J, the junction contained 15 bases not matched to a gene. Looked up from germline, CDR1 is LGHNA and CDR2 is YNFKEQ.

The CDR3 loop is CASSLSGGTDTQYF. The CDR3 bases are TGTGCCAGCAGTCTTAGCGGGGGAACAGATACGCAGTATTTT. V and J are TRBV4-2 and TRBJ2-3; 9 nucleotides line up with TRBD2. Per germline, CDR1 LGHNA and CDR2 YNFKEQ. The CDR3 spans 14 residues. After removal of 6 bases from V and 3 bases from J, the junction contained 4 bases not matched to a gene.

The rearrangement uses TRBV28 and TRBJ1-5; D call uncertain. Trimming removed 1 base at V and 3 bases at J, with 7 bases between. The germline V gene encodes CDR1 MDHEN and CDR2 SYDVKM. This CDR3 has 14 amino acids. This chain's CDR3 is CASSLYSINQPQHF. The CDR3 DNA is TGTGCCAGCAGTTTATACAGCATCAATCAGCCCCAGCATTTT.

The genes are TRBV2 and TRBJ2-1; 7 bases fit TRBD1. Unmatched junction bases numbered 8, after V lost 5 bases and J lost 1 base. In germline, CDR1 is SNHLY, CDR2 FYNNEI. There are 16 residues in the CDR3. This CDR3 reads CASSHTGTASYNEQFF. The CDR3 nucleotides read TGTGCCAGCAGTCATACCGGGACAGCGTCCTACAATGAGCAGTTCTTC.

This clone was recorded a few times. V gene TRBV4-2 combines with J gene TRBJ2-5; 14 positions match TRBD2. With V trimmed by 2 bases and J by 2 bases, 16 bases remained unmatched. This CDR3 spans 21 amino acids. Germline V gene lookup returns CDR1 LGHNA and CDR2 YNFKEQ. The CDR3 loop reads CASSQYRETSGGAVGQETQYF. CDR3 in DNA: TGTGCCAGCAGCCAATACCGGGAGACTAGCGGGGGGGCCGTCGGGCAAGAGACCCAGTACTTC.

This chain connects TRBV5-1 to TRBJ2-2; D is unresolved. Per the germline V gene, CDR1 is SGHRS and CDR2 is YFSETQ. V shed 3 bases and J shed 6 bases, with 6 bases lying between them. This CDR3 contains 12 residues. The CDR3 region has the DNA TGCGCCAGCAGCTCTGTCTCCGGGGAGCTGTTTTTT. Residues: CASSSVSGELFF.

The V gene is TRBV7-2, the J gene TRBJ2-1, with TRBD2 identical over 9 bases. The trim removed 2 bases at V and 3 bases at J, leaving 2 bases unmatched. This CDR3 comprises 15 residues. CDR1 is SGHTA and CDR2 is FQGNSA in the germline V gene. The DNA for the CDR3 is TGTGCCAGCAGCTTAAGAGCGGGAGGCTACAATGAGCAGTTCTTC. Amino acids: CASSLRAGGYNEQFF. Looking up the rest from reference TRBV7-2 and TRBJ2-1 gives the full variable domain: GAGVSQSPSNKVTEKGKDVELRCDPISGHTALYWYRQSLGQGLEFLIYFQGNSAPDKSGLPSDRFSAERTGGSVSTLTIQRTQQEDSAVYLCASSLRAGGYNEQFFGPGTRLTVL.

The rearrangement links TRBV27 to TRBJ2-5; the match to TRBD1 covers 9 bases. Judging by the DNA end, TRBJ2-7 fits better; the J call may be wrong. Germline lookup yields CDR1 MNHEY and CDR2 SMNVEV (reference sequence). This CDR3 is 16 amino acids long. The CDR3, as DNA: TGTGCCAGCAGTTTAAAGGGACAGGGAGGGTACTACGAGCAGTACTTC. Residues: CASSLKGQGGYYEQYF.